This T cell receptor beta chain was obtained from a study of blood T cell repertoires in COVID-19 (dated by TCRdb to between 2020 and 2021). Describing the broader study: Samples from collaborators originated in the United States, Italy and Spain and spanned both the acute and convalescent phases of COVID-19. The material from the prospective study consisted of cDNA or gDNA derived from T cells, B-cell-depleted T cells, or PBMCs. The dataset comprised deeply sampled blood TCRbeta repertoires from subjects exposed to, actively infected with, or recovered from COVID-19. The repertoires were made available in a free public database intended to serve as a resource for research on the immune response to SARS-CoV-2. Samples came from the ongoing ImmuneRACE study (first 160 participants) plus 1,254 subjects from 6 global collaborators. The sample metadata nearly always contained a de-identified subject ID, COVID-19 status, age in years and sex. Where HLA class I and class II types were available, the types were taken from metadata supplied by the sample provider, not from assay-based typing.

TCRbeta CDR3 regions were amplified from genomic DNA using the immunoSEQ Assay, a bias-controlled multiplex PCR. In the paper's pipeline: The number of nucleated cells in each sample was estimated from the amplification of reference gene primers within the assay. To quantify the absolute abundance of each unique TCRbeta CDR3 rearrangement, sequence reads were collapsed and filtered. For each sample, productive Simpson clonality was calculated as the square root of Simpson's diversity index across productive rearrangements. The table was pulled from immuneACCESS by TCRdb, which kept in-frame rearrangements only. Such tables lose some clones; where checked, under half of the loss comes from unresolved V genes, and the rest has no known cause. That table supplies the V and J calls and clone size; D and trimming were determined from the DNA. The sample table shows 150,000 to 200,000 clones, and less than 90% are seen once. The top ten clonotypes cover around 1.2% of the sample.

Findings and caveats that apply to the study as a whole: The amount of clinical and demographic metadata varied by source and participant and was provided uncurated.

About this clone: No cognate antigen has been identified for it. No quality values exist for individual bases; no much larger clone is one base distant.

Taken from the germline V gene (reference sequence), the CDR1 and CDR2 loops are SGHNT and YYREEE. For this chain, trimming is 6 bases at the V end and 5 bases at the J end, and the number of junction bases without a gene match is 13. From the cysteine up to the phenylalanine, the CDR3 has a length of 15 residues. Only the CDR3 portion is preserved as DNA: 45 bases, with reading frame beginning at the first base. Participants in the prospective study were enrolled through a virtual design, were aged 18 to 89 years, and lived in some 24 United States geographic areas. To assign participants to cohorts, the prospective study relied on clinical history that participants themselves reported in a screening survey and a study questionnaire. Mobile phlebotomists in the prospective study collected whole blood, serum and a nasopharyngeal or oropharyngeal swab from every participant. Additional blood draws and questionnaires over an approximately two-month period could optionally be provided by prospective study participants. Before DNA extraction, prospective study blood samples were shipped either frozen or at room temperature.

The specimen sequenced was PBMCs or T cells enriched from blood (not recorded which). The receptor's source is a human donor with acute COVID-19. The donor label of this sample is uncertain. This chain is built from TRBV5-4 and TRBJ2-7, with 8 junctional bases fitting TRBD2. The CDR3 sequence is CASTPGGSGAHEQYF. In nucleotide form, the sequence is TGTGCCAGCACTCCGGGGGGTAGCGGGGCCCACGAGCAGTACTTC. Supplemented by the reference TRBV5-4 and TRBJ2-7 proteins around the CDR3, the complete variable domain is ETGVTQSPTHLIKTRGQQVTLRCSSQSGHNTVSWYQQALGQGPQFIFQYYREEENGRGNFPPRFSGLQFPNYSSELNVNALELDDSALYLCASTPGGSGAHEQYFGPGTRLTVT.